The clone carrying this T cell receptor beta chain was picked up many times. Its antigen is not known. The CDR3 covers 17 residues. J gave up 7 bases and V 7 bases, and 16 bases lay outside the gene matches. Per germline, CDR1 ENHRY and CDR2 SYGVKD. One entry per CDR3 protein, called by TCRdb with MiXCR from the 5' RACE reads. The data hold 300,000 to 350,000 distinct CDR3 sequences, with 11% observed a single time. The entry originates in a study of CD8 T cells in ankylosing spondylitis. The study's findings and limits: Typical of ankylosing spondylitis blood, it appeared, was a TCR beta motif of several highly homologous variants.

The chain combines TRBV10-3 with TRBJ2-1; 10 nucleotides match TRBD2. Sequencing was carried out using blood, either unsorted or a sorted T cell fraction (not recorded which). This clonotype originated in a female donor with ankylosing spondylitis or in good health (not recorded which). The CDR3 DNA is TGTGCCATCAAAAGGAGCGGGGGGGCCCTCAGCCAAAATGAGCAGTTCTTC. Amino acids: CAIKRSGGALSQNEQFF.